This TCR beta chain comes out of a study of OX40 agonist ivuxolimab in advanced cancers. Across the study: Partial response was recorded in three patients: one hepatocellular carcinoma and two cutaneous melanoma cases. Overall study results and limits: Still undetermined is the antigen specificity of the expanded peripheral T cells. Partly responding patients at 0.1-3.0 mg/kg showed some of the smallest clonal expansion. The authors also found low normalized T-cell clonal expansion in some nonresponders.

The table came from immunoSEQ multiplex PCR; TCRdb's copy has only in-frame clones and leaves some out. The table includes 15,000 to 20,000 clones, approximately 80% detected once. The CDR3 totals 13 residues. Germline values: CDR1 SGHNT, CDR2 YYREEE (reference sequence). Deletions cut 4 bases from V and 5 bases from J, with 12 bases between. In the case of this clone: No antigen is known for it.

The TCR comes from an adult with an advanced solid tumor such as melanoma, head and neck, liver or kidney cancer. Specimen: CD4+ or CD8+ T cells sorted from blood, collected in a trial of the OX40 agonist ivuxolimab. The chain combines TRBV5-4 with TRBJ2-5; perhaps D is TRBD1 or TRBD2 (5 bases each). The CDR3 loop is CASSRGHGETQYF. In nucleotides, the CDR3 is TGTGCCAGCAGCCGGGGCCACGGGGAGACCCAGTACTTC.